The present TCR beta chain was sequenced within a study of T cells of healthy individuals. The CDR3 has 15 residues. Per germline, CDR1 LNHDA and CDR2 SQIVND (reference sequence). Trimming stripped 3 bases from V and 3 bases from J, with 9 bases between. TCRdb used MiXCR to reprocess the 5' RACE reads, holding one entry per CDR3 protein. The sample shows about 100,000 distinct CDR3 sequences, roughly 18% of them seen only once. This sequence was found in a human donor in good health. V usage is TRBV19 and J usage is TRBJ2-6; no firm D call. The CDR3 sequence: CASSIRPDGANVLTF. CDR3 nucleotides: TGTGCCAGTAGTATCAGACCGGATGGGGCCAACGTCCTGACTTTC.